Shown below are 17 T cell receptor beta chains from a single sample sequenced in a study of T cells in narcolepsy. The protocol was immunoSEQ multiplex PCR, while the TCRdb copy is restricted to in-frame clones and leaves out a portion. The sample lists about 29,000 clones, 70% to 90% occurring once. Sequencing input: memory (CD45RA-) CD4+ T cells from blood. The receptor source for this set is a human donor in good health.

Of note for this clone: Relative to the germline gene, one junction end is altered; a read error may explain this. The chain is built from TRBV4-1 and TRBJ2-1; tentatively, D is TRBD2 (5 bases). The germline V gene has CDR1 MGHRA and CDR2 YSYEKL. The CDR3 loop spans 15 amino acids. This CDR3 reads CASSQAGGRDNEQFF. The DNA of the CDR3 is TGTGCCAGCAGCCAAGCTGGCGGGCGGGACAATGAGCAGTTCTTC.

This clone was picked up one time. The J gene is TRBJ2-1, the V gene TRBV7-9; 10 bases are a match to TRBD1. Trimming at V came to 5 bases and at J to 1 base, leaving 11 bases not matched to a gene. The length of the CDR3 is 18 residues. The germline gives CDR1 SEHNR, CDR2 FQNEAQ (reference sequence). The CDR3 DNA reads as TGTGCCAGCAGCGATCCGGGACAGGGGAAGAGGTCCTACAATGAGCAGTTCTTC. Amino acids: CASSDPGQGKRSYNEQFF.

V usage is TRBV7-8 and J usage is TRBJ2-3; no clear D. Trimming shortened V by 0 bases and J by 0 bases, and 7 bases separated the two germline ends. Germline CDR1 and CDR2: SGHVS and FQNEAQ. The CDR3 is 15 residues long. This CDR3 reads CASSLARPSTDTQYF. CDR3 nucleotides: TGTGCCAGCAGCTTAGCTAGGCCAAGCACAGATACGCAGTATTTT.

V usage is TRBV28 and J usage is TRBJ2-5, with TRBD2 matching over 14 bases. The J call may not be correct, given that the DNA end is closer to TRBJ2-7. Germline V gene sequence: CDR1 MDHEN, CDR2 SYDVKM. This CDR3 spans 15 amino acids. As DNA, the CDR3 is TGTGCCAGCAGCCCCGGACTAGCGGGAGGTTCCGAGCAGTACTTC. It yields the protein CASSPGLAGGSEQYF.

The chain employs TRBV4-3 and TRBJ2-7, with D perhaps matching TRBD2 (6 bases). V lost 8 bases to trimming and J lost 1 base, with 9 bases between them. Per the germline V gene, CDR1 is LGHNA and CDR2 is YSLEER. The CDR3 runs 12 residues. CDR3 sequence reads: CASGEDSYEQYF. The CDR3 DNA reads as TGCGCCAGCGGGGAGGATTCCTACGAGCAGTACTTC.

V usage is TRBV27 and J usage is TRBJ1-5, with unresolved D. The CDR3 loop spans 13 amino acids. CDR1 MNHEY and CDR2 SMNVEV come from the germline V gene (reference sequence). V shed 2 bases and J shed 2 bases, with 4 bases lying between them. In nucleotides, the CDR3 is TGTGCCAGCAGTTTAAACCGCAATCAGCCCCAGCATTTT. Encoded protein: CASSLNRNQPQHF.

V is TRBV27 and J is TRBJ2-7; D gene uncertain. The germline V gene encodes CDR1 MNHEY and CDR2 SMNVEV (reference sequence). This CDR3 spans 13 amino acids. The ends were cut back, 3 bases at V and 0 bases at J, with 6 bases in the middle. CDR3: CASSFRASYEQYF. The CDR3, as DNA: TGTGCCAGCAGTTTCCGGGCCTCCTACGAGCAGTACTTC.

The chain links TRBV30 to TRBJ2-1, with 9 bases aligning to TRBD2. V trimming: 2 bases; J trimming: 5 bases; junction bases outside the gene matches: 4. The CDR3 has 14 amino acids. Germline loops: CDR1 GTSNPN, CDR2 SVGIG (reference sequence). CDR3 DNA: TGTGCCTGGAGTACCAGCGGGGGGAACAATGAGCAGTTCTTC. It specifies CAWSTSGGNNEQFF.

The chain couples TRBV27 to TRBJ2-6, with no clear D. Germline V CDR1 and CDR2: MNHEY, SMNVEV (reference sequence). The CDR3 loop spans 13 amino acids. V lost 1 base and J lost 4, with 2 bases in between. DNA of the CDR3: TGTGCCAGCAGTTTATTAGGGGCCAACGTCCTGACTTTC. Protein sequence: CASSLLGANVLTF.

J is TRBJ2-1 and V is TRBV7-2; 12 nucleotides line up with TRBD2. The CDR3 extends over 16 amino acids. From germline, CDR1 is SGHTA and CDR2 FQGNSA. V shed 1 base and J 4 bases; nucleotides not matched to a gene: 2. The chain's CDR3 is CASSLVLAGGYNEQFF. CDR3 DNA sequence: TGTGCCAGCAGCTTAGTGCTAGCGGGAGGGTACAATGAGCAGTTCTTC. The whole variable domain, filled in from reference TRBV7-2 and TRBJ2-1, reads GAGVSQSPSNKVTEKGKDVELRCDPISGHTALYWYRQSLGQGLEFLIYFQGNSAPDKSGLPSDRFSAERTGGSVSTLTIQRTQQEDSAVYLCASSLVLAGGYNEQFFGPGTRLTVL.

This CDR3 is CASSGMWDRDYEQYF. In DNA form, the CDR3 reads TGTGCCAGCAGTGGAATGTGGGACAGGGACTACGAGCAGTACTTC. The gene calls are TRBV25-1 and TRBJ2-7; 9 nucleotides match TRBD1. This CDR3 is built from 15 residues. Germline loops: CDR1 MGHDK, CDR2 SYGVNS. V trimming: 4 bases; J trimming: 3 bases; junction bases outside the gene matches: 7.

The chain employs TRBV9 and TRBJ2-7; D call uncertain. Germline loops: CDR1 SGDLS, CDR2 YYNGEE. The CDR3 covers 14 residues. V was shortened by 3 bases and J by 0 bases, with 10 bases between the two germline ends. The CDR3 coding sequence is TGTGCCAGCAGCGGCACCCCGAGCTCCTACGAGCAGTACTTC. Translated: CASSGTPSSYEQYF.

This chain uses TRBV7-2 with TRBJ2-5; TRBD2 matches at 8 bases. After removal of 5 bases from V and 3 bases from J, the junction contained 2 bases not matched to a gene. The CDR3 contains 13 residues. Germline CDR1 reads SGHTA; CDR2 reads FQGNSA. CDR3 sequence reads: CASSVLAEETQYF. CDR3 bases: TGTGCCAGCAGCGTACTAGCGGAAGAGACCCAGTACTTC.

The V call is TRBV18, the J call TRBJ2-5; no definite D call. This CDR3 spans 14 amino acids. Trimming pared 2 bases from V and 0 bases from J, leaving 7 bases between. Germline V gives CDR1 KGHSH, CDR2 LQKENI. The CDR3 here is CASSPSPHQETQYF. CDR3 DNA: TGTGCCAGCTCACCATCCCCACACCAAGAGACCCAGTACTTC. The entire variable domain, with the rest obtained from reference TRBV18 and TRBJ2-5, is as follows: NAGVMQNPRHLVRRRGQEARLRCSPMKGHSHVYWYRQLPEEGLKFMVYLQKENIIDESGMPKERFSAEFPKEGPSILRIQQVVRGDSAAYFCASSPSPHQETQYFGPGTRLLVL.

This chain links TRBV15 with TRBJ1-4; D remains unclear. The V gene's germline CDR1 is LNHNV and CDR2 YYDKDF (reference sequence). This CDR3 region has 12 residues. The V gene lost 5 bases and the J gene lost 4 bases, with 5 bases spanning the gap. This CDR3 is CATSSSNEKLFF. The DNA of the CDR3 is TGTGCCACCAGCTCTAGTAATGAAAAACTGTTTTTT.

This clone was detected a few times. The chain links TRBV4-1 to TRBJ2-7; D unclear. The CDR3 contains 14 residues. The germline V and J ends were trimmed by 5 bases and 6 bases, with 17 bases remaining between them. From germline, CDR1 is MGHRA and CDR2 YSYEKL. CDR3 coding DNA: TGCGCCAGCAGCTTTTGGACCACCGACGGCGAGCAGTACTTC. Translating gives CASSFWTTDGEQYF.

The V call is TRBV2, the J call TRBJ1-5; 8 bases map to TRBD1. The CDR3 consists of 14 residues. V gave up 6 bases and J gave up 6 bases; unmatched junction bases: 7. Per the germline V gene, CDR1 is SNHLY and CDR2 is FYNNEI. Written as DNA, the CDR3 is TGTGCCAGCAGCTACCAGGGGGCGGCTCAGCCCCAGCATTTT. Amino acids: CASSYQGAAQPQHF.